The clone carrying this TCR beta chain appeared a few times. CDR1 and CDR2 from the germline V gene are DFQATT and SNEGSKA (reference sequence). This CDR3 has 11 amino acids. The data are from a study of glioma-infiltrating T cells after dendritic cell vaccination. Study details: The vaccine used monocyte-derived dendritic cells pulsed overnight with autologous tumor lysate.

Up to 2 ug genomic DNA was used for TCRB CDR3 amplification. The repertoire was sequenced with immunoSEQ multiplex PCR; TCRdb's copy has only in-frame clones and lacks some. The table has about 49,000 clones, over 75% seen once. This specimen consisted of blood, obtained before dendritic cell vaccination. This TCR derives from a human donor with glioblastoma. The V call is TRBV20-1, the J call TRBJ1-1; D possibly corresponds to TRBD1 (5 bases). The CDR3 DNA sequence: TGCAGAGCAGGGTGGAACACTGAAGCTTTCTTT. Its protein is CRAGWNTEAFF.